The T cell receptor (beta chain) under discussion was sequenced for a study of patients and donors after allogeneic stem cell transplantation (dated by TCRdb to about 2020). Worth noting for this clonotype: Its antigen remains undetermined. No much larger clonotype is one base removed from it; base qualities were not supplied.

The method behind the library was RT-PCR. TCRdb lists the instrument as NextSeq 550. TCRdb reanalyzed the raw reads on its own, using fastp at Q25 for trimming and MiXCR for clone calling, and kept in-frame beta chains. CDR3 protein duplicates are merged, each entry listing the most common genes and DNA. Here the sample has 400,000 to 500,000 distinct CDR3 sequences; 15% to 20% occur a single time. Around 6.8% of the sample comes from the top ten. The clonotype originates from a human donor who was either an allogeneic HSCT recipient or a stem cell or donor lymphocyte infusion donor (not recorded which). It is not recorded whose cells these are; they may come from a transplant donor. Sequencing was performed on blood, either unsorted or a sorted T cell fraction (not recorded which).

The CDR3 reads as follows: CASRGDGAEEQYF. The base sequence is TGTGCCAGCAGGGGGGACGGTGCGGAGGAGCAGTACTTC. The receptor chain draws on TRBV27 and TRBJ2-7; the D gene could be either TRBD1 or TRBD2, each agreeing at 5 bases. V and J are truncated by 6 bases and 7 bases respectively, leaving an intervening sequence of 16 bases. The germline V gene (reference sequence) sets CDR1 to MNHEY and CDR2 to SMNVEV. From its cysteine to its phenylalanine, the CDR3 spans 13 amino acids. Only CDR3 DNA is held: 39 bases, read in frame from base 1.